This entry lists 7 T cell receptor beta chains sequenced from one sample in a study of T cells in Graves' hyperthyroidism and ophthalmopathy. Amplification of TCR beta CDR3 regions used RNA as the template. A set of HTBI primers served as the primers for a first-round RT-PCR of the TCR CDR3. Each CDR3 protein is one row after TCRdb ran MiXCR on the multiplex PCR reads. This sample carries some 360,000 distinct CDR3 sequences, less than 20% of them seen once, and the ten largest clones take roughly a sixth. Specimen: blood. These receptors came from a woman between 40 and 55 years old with Graves' ophthalmopathy.

This clonotype was counted at least ten times. This sequence joins TRBV12-3 or TRBV12-4 and TRBJ2-7, with 7 bases matching TRBD1. V dropped 6 bases and J dropped 4; count of bases not matched to a gene: 12. The CDR3 runs to 15 residues. CDR3 DNA: TGTGCCAGCAGCCTAAACACAGGGGCGGTATACGAGCAGTACTTC. As protein: CASSLNTGAVYEQYF.

Remarks on this clonotype: With a much larger clone just one base away, this may be a read error. The CDR3 ends on some other residue instead of the conserved phenylalanine or tryptophan, so this is likely a read error. The CDR3 region is CASSPVRTASYEQYL. Here the CDR3 DNA reads TGTGCCAGCAGCCCCGTCCGGACAGCCAGCTACGAGCAGTACCTC. The genes are TRBV5-8 and TRBJ2-7; TRBD1 is a possible D gene (6 bases). This CDR3 contains 15 residues. Germline values: CDR1 SGHTS, CDR2 YDEGEE. V was cut by 4 bases and J by 3 bases, with 17 bases left in between.

This clonotype was seen at least ten times. The chain carries TRBV27 and TRBJ1-5; no firm D call. There are 14 residues in the CDR3. Per germline, CDR1 MNHEY and CDR2 SMNVEV (reference sequence). V dropped 6 bases and J dropped 5 bases, with 14 bases sitting between them. In DNA, the CDR3 is TGTGCCAGCAGGTCTTGGGGAGGCGATCAGCCCCAGCATTTT. Translated, it gives CASRSWGGDQPQHF.

At least ten counts were recorded for this clonotype. Written as DNA, the CDR3 is TGTGCCAGCAGCTTTGGTAGCAAGGGCACCTACGAGCAGTACTTC. Its protein product is CASSFGSKGTYEQYF. The rearrangement joins TRBV7-2 to TRBJ2-7; D is ambiguous. This CDR3 is built from 15 residues. Trimming shortened V by 3 bases and J by 2 bases, and 14 bases separated the two germline ends. CDR1 SGHTA and CDR2 FQGNSA come from the germline V gene.

At least ten counts were recorded for this clonotype. This chain uses TRBV27 with TRBJ2-7; TRBD1 matches 8 bases. Trimming at V came to 7 bases and at J to 6 bases, leaving 5 bases not matched to a gene. The CDR3 runs 12 residues. CDR1 and CDR2 (germline): MNHEY, SMNVEV (reference sequence). CDR3 bases: TGTGCCAGCAAATCAGGGGGCGTCGAGCAGTACTTC. Residues: CASKSGGVEQYF.

This clonotype was recorded at least ten times. This sequence joins TRBV12-3 or TRBV12-4 and TRBJ2-6; tentatively, D is TRBD1 (6 bases). The V end was cut by 2 bases, the J end by 1 base, with 24 bases between. This CDR3 comprises 21 residues. This CDR3 is CASSLRATGSTTGSGANVLTF. The DNA of the CDR3 is TGTGCCAGCAGTTTAAGGGCAACAGGGTCAACCACTGGATCTGGGGCCAACGTCCTGACTTTC.

The chain couples TRBV2 to TRBJ1-2; D is unclear. V shed 2 bases and J shed 8 bases, with 18 bases lying between them. The length of the CDR3 is 15 residues. Germline V gives CDR1 SNHLY, CDR2 FYNNEI. The CDR3 loop is CASSEFKAGPWGYTF. The CDR3, as DNA: TGTGCCAGCAGTGAATTTAAGGCAGGACCTTGGGGCTACACCTTC.